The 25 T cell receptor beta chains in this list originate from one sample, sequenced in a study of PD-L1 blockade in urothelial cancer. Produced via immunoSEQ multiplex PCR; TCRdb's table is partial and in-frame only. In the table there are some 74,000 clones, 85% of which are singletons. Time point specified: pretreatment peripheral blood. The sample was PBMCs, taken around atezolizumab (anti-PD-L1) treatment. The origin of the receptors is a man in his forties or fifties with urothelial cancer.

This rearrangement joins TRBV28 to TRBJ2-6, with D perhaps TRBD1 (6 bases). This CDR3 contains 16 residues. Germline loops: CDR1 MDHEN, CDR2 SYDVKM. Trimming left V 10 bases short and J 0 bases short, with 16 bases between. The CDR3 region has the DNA TGTGCCAAGTCCCGGGACACCAACTCTGGGGCCAACGTCCTGACTTTC. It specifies CAKSRDTNSGANVLTF.

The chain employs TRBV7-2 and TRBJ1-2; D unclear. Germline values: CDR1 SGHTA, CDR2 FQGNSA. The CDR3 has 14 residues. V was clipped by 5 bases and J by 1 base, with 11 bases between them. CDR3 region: CASSPQQLNYGYTF. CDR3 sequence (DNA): TGTGCCAGCAGCCCCCAACAGCTTAACTATGGCTACACCTTC.

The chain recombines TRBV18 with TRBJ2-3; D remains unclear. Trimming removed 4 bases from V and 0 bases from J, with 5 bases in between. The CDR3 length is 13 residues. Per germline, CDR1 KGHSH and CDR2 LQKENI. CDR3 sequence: CASSRGSTDTQYF. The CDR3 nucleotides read TGTGCCAGCTCACGCGGCAGCACAGATACGCAGTATTTT.

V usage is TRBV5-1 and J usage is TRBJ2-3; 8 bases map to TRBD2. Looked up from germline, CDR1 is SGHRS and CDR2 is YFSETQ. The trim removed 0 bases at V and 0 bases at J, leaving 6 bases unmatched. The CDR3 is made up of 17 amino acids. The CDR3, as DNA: TGCGCCAGCAGCTTGGCACCGGGACTAGGAAGCACAGATACGCAGTATTTT. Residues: CASSLAPGLGSTDTQYF.

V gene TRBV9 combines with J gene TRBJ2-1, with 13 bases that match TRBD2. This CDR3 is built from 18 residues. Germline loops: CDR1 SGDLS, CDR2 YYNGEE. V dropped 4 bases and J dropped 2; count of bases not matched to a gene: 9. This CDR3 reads CASSFGLAGAMPYNEQFF. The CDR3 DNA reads TGTGCCAGCAGCTTTGGACTAGCGGGAGCCATGCCCTACAATGAGCAGTTCTTC.

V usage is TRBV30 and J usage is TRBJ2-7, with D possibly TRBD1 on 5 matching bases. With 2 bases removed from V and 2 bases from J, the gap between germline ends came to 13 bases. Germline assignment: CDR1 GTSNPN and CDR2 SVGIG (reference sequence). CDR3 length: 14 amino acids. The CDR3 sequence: CAWSSGHGAYEQYF. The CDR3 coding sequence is TGTGCCTGGAGTTCAGGACATGGAGCCTACGAGCAGTACTTC.

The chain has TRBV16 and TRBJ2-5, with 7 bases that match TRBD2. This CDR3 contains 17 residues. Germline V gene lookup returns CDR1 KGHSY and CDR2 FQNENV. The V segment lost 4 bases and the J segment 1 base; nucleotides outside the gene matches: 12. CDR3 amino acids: CASSPQATSDFQETQYF. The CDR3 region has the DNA TGTGCCAGCAGCCCCCAGGCCACTAGCGACTTCCAAGAGACCCAGTACTTC.

Here the CDR3 DNA reads TGTGCCAGCACCCCATTAGGACAGAGCACTGAAGCTTTCTTT. It translates to CASTPLGQSTEAFF. V and J are TRBV27 and TRBJ1-1; D is perhaps TRBD1 (6 bases). V gave up 7 bases and J gave up 4 bases, with 16 bases separating them. This CDR3 contains 14 residues. Germline values: CDR1 MNHEY, CDR2 SMNVEV (reference sequence).

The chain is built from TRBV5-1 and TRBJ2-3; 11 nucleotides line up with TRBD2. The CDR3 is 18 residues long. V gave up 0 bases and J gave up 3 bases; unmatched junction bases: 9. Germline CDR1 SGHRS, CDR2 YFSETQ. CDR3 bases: TGCGCCAGCAGCTTGGCTCTAGCGGGAGGCACGAGGACAGATACGCAGTATTTT. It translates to CASSLALAGGTRTDTQYF.

CDR3 loop: CASRDPPRATEAFF. The CDR3, as DNA: TGTGCCAGCAGGGACCCCCCCAGGGCGACTGAAGCTTTCTTT. This chain links TRBV7-2 with TRBJ1-1; tentatively, D is TRBD1 (5 bases). In germline, CDR1 is SGHTA, CDR2 FQGNSA. The V end lost 6 bases, the J end lost 5 bases, and 16 bases lay between the germline ends. The CDR3 loop spans 14 amino acids.

The CDR3 bases are TGTGCCAGCAGCTTAGTAAGCAGTGCTAAGCGTACAGATACGCAGTATTTT. Translated, it gives CASSLVSSAKRTDTQYF. The chain joins TRBV7-2 to TRBJ2-3, with unresolved D. Trimming pared 1 base from V and 3 bases from J, leaving 17 bases between. The CDR3 is 17 amino acids. CDR1 and CDR2 from the germline V gene are SGHTA and FQGNSA.

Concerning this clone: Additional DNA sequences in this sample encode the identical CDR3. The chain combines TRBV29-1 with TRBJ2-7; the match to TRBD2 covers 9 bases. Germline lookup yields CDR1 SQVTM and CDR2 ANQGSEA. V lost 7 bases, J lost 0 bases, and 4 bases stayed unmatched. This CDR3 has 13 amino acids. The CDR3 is CSAASGTSYEQYF. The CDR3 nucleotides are TGCAGCGCCGCTAGCGGGACCTCCTACGAGCAGTACTTC.

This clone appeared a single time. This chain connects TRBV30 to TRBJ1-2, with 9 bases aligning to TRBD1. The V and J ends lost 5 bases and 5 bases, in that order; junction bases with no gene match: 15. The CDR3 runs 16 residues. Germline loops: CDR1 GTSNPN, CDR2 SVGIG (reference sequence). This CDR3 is CAWGRDRANSFYGYTF. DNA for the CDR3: TGTGCCTGGGGCCGGGACAGGGCAAATTCTTTTTATGGCTACACCTTC.

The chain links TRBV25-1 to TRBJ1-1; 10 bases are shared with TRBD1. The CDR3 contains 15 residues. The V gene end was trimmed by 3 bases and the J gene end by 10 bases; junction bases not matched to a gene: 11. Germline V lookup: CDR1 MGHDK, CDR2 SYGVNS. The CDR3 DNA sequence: TGTGCCAGCAGTGACCCCCTTGGGACAGGGGAGGGAGCTTTCTTT. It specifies CASSDPLGTGEGAFF.

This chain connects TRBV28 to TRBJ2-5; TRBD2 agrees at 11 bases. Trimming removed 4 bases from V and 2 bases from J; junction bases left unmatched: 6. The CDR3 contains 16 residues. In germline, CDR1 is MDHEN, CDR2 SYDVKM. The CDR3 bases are TGTGCCAGCAGTTCCTATAGCGGGAGGGGACAAGAGACCCAGTACTTC. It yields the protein CASSSYSGRGQETQYF.

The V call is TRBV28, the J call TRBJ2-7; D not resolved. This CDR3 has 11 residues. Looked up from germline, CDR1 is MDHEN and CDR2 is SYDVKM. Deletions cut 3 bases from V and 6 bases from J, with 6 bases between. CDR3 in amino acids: CASSFLSEQYF. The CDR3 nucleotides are TGTGCCAGCAGTTTCCTCTCCGAGCAGTACTTC.

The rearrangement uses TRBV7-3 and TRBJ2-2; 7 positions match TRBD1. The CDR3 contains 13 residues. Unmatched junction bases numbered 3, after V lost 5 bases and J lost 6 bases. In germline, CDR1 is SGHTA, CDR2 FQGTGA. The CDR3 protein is CASSPQGAGELFF. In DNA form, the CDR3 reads TGTGCCAGCAGCCCCCAGGGGGCCGGGGAGCTGTTTTTT.

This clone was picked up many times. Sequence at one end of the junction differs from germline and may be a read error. DNA for the CDR3: TGTGCCAGCAGTGAAGTGCCCCCTCTTCAGCGCCAGCATTTT. It yields the protein CASSEVPPLQRQHF. The chain uses TRBV6-1 and TRBJ1-5; unclear D gene. The germline V gene encodes CDR1 MNHNS and CDR2 SASEGT. The CDR3 runs to 14 residues.

Here the CDR3 DNA reads TGTGCCAGCAGCTCCTGGACGGTTTCGGGGGTCGACACTGAAGCTTTCTTT. Translated, it gives CASSSWTVSGVDTEAFF. This chain links TRBV28 with TRBJ1-1, with a weak D call TRBD1 (5 bases). CDR1 is MDHEN and CDR2 is SYDVKM in the germline V gene. The V end lost 6 bases, the J end lost 3 bases, and 23 bases lay between the germline ends. This CDR3 region has 17 residues.

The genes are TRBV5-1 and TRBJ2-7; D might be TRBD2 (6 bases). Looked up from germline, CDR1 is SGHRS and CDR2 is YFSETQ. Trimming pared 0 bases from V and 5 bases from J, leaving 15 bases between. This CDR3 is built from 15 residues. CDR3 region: CASSLDGGTSDEQYF. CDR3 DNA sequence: TGCGCCAGCAGCTTGGATGGCGGGACTTCCGACGAGCAGTACTTC.

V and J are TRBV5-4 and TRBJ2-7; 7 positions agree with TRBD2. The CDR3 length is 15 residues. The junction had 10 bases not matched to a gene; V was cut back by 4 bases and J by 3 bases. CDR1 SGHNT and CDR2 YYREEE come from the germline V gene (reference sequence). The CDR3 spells CASSPGGGRVYEQYF. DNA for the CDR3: TGTGCCAGCAGCCCCGGTGGAGGGAGGGTCTACGAGCAGTACTTC.

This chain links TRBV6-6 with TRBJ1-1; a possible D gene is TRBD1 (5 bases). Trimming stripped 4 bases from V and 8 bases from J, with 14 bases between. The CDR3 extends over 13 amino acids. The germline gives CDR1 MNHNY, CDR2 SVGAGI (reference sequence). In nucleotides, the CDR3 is TGTGCCAGCAGTTCCCGCCCTGACAGAGAAGCTTTCTTT. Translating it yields CASSSRPDREAFF.

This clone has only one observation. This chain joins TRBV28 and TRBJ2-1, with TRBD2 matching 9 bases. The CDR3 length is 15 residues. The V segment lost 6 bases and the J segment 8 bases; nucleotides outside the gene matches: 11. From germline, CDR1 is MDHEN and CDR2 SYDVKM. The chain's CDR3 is CASSLPGLASDEQFF. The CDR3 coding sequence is TGTGCCAGCAGCCTACCGGGACTAGCTTCAGATGAGCAGTTCTTC.

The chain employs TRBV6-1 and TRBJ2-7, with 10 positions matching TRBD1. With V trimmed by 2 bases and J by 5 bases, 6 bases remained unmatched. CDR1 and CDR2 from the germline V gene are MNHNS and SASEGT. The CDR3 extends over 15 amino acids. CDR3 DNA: TGTGCCAGCAGTGAACCGCGACAGGGGGCCCACGAGCAGTACTTC. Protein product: CASSEPRQGAHEQYF.

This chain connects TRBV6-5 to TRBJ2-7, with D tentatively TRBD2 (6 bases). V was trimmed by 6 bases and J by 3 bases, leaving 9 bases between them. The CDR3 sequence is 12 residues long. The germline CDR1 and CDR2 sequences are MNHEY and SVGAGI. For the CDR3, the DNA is TGTGCCAGCAGGAAGGAGGGCTACGAGCAGTACTTC. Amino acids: CASRKEGYEQYF.